The present T cell receptor (beta chain) was sequenced within a study of blood T cell repertoires in COVID-19. Repertoires were generated with immunoSEQ multiplex PCR, while TCRdb's copy carries only in-frame clones and drops some. The sample has approximately 110,000 clones; about 85% are singletons. Trimming at V came to 5 bases and at J to 11 bases, leaving 11 bases not matched to a gene. This CDR3 has 15 residues. The V gene's germline CDR1 is MNHNY and CDR2 SVGAGI (reference sequence). V usage is TRBV6-6 and J usage is TRBJ1-5; the match to TRBD1 covers 11 bases. The TCR sequence derives from a human donor in a cohort sampled during active COVID-19. Sequencing used peripheral blood. As DNA, the CDR3 is TGTGCCAGCAGTACTCCGGGACAGGGGGACAGGGCCCAGCATTTT. Encoded protein: CASSTPGQGDRAQHF.